The entry that follows covers one TCR beta chain sequence. Produced via immunoSEQ multiplex PCR; TCRdb's table is partial and in-frame only. The sample lists 150,000 to 180,000 clones, approximately 94% occurring once. This entry comes from a study of control samples from healthy donors and cancer patients. The CDR3 has 14 residues. Germline CDR1 is MNHEY and CDR2 is SMNVEV (reference sequence). The trim removed 7 bases at V and 6 bases at J, leaving 7 bases unmatched. This chain uses TRBV27 with TRBJ2-1; 9 bases line up with TRBD2. The material sequenced was blood. The sequence was obtained from a man aged 35 to 55 in good health. This chain's CDR3 is CASIGGGAGNEQFF. CDR3 nucleotides: TGTGCCAGCATCGGCGGGGGGGCTGGCAATGAGCAGTTCTTC.